This TCR beta chain appears in the sequencing data of a study of blood T cell repertoires in COVID-19. Study summary: Sites in the United States, Italy and Spain provided acute and convalescent COVID-19 samples.

The data were produced by immunoSEQ multiplex PCR, yet TCRdb's version contains in-frame clones alone and is incomplete. The table has about 180,000 clones, around 89% seen once. CDR1 is SGHRS and CDR2 is YFSETQ in the germline V gene. This CDR3 spans 14 amino acids. V dropped 4 bases and J dropped 8 bases, with 16 bases sitting between them. V and J are TRBV5-1 and TRBJ2-1; a weak D match, TRBD1 (5 bases). Sequences were obtained from peripheral blood. The sequence was collected from a woman in her twenties or thirties with acute or convalescent COVID-19. The chain's CDR3 is CASSPVKGNDEQFF. CDR3 nucleotides: TGCGCCAGCAGCCCCGTAAAGGGGAACGATGAGCAGTTCTTC.